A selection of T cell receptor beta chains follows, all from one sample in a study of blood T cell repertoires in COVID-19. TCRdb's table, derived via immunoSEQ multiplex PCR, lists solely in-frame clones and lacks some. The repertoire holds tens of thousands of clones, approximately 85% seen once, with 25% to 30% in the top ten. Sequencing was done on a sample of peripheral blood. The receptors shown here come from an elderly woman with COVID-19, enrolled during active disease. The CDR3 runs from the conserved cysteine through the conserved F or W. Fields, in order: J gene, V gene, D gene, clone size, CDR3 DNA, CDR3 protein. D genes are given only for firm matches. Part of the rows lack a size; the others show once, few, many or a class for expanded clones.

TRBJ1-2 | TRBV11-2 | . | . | TGTGCCAGCAGCTTAGGCAGGGCCGGCTATGGCTACACCTTC | CASSLGRAGYGYTF
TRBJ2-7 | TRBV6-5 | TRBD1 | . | TGTGCCAGCTTAGAAGGAGGGACAGGGGTCTACGAGCAGTACTTC | CASLEGGTGVYEQYF
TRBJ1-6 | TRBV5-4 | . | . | TGTGCCAGCAGCACCGACAGGATCACAAGGGGGAATTCACCCCTCCACTTT | CASSTDRITRGNSPLHF
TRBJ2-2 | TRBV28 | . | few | TGTGCCAGCAGTTTATCAGGGGTATTACACCGTGTCGGGGAGCTGTTTTTT | CASSLSGVLHRVGELFF
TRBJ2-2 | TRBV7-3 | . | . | TGTGCCAGCAGCTCCTTCTCCCGGGGGGCCACCGGGGAGCTGTTTTTT | CASSSFSRGATGELFF
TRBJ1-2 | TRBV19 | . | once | TGTGCCAGTAGTATAGGCCCGGGAGCTAATGGCTACACCTTC | CASSIGPGANGYTF
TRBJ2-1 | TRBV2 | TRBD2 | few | TGTGCCAGCAGCCCTACTAGCGGGGGGGCCAATGAGCAGTTCTTC | CASSPTSGGANEQFF
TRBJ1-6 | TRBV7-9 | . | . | TGTGCCAGCAGCTTACAGGGGCTGAATTCACCCCTCCACTTT | CASSLQGLNSPLHF
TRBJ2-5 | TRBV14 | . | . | TGTGCCAGCAGCCCCGGGGAGACCCAGTACTTC | CASSPGETQYF
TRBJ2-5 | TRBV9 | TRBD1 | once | TGTGCCAGCAGCCGAGGGGGCAGGGAGACCCAGTACTTC | CASSRGGRETQYF
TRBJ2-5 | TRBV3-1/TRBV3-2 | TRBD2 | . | TGTGCCAGCAGCCAAGCCAGCGGGGTCGCGACCCAGTACTTC | CASSQASGVATQYF
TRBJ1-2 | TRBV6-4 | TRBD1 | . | TGTGCCAGCTCGACAGGGATAGGTGGCTACACCTTC | CASSTGIGGYTF
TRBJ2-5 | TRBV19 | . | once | TGTGCCAGTAGTATGCGAGGGCAAGAGACCCAGTACTTC | CASSMRGQETQYF
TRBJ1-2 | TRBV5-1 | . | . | TGCGCCAGCAGCCTACATCTTGCAGGCCCTACGGCTATTAACTATGGCTACACCTTC | CASSLHLAGPTAINYGYTF
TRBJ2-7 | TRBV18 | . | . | TGTGCCAGCTCACGAGACGGCAGGGACGAGCAGTACTTC | CASSRDGRDEQYF
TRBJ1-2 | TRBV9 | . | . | TGTGCCAGCCGCGGGAGGGATGGCTACACCTTC | CASRGRDGYTF
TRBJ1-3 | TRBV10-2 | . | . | TGCGCCAGCGGGAAGGGGCCAAGCTCTGGAAACACCATATATTTT | CASGKGPSSGNTIYF
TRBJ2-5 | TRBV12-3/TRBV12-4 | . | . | TGTGCCAGCAGTTTGGGGGCCACCGGGACCCAGTACTTC | CASSLGATGTQYF
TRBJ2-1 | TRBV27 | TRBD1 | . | TGTGCCAGCAGTTTATACGGGACAGCCTACAATGAGCAGTTCTTC | CASSLYGTAYNEQFF
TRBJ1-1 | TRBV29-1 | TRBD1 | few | TGCAGCGTTGCAGGGGGCATCGCTGAAGCTTTCTTT | CSVAGGIAEAFF
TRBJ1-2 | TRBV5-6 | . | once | TGTGCAGCAATGCGGGCGGGGGGAGGTAACTATGGCTACACCTTC | CAAMRAGGGNYGYTF
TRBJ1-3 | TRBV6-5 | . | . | TGTGCCAGCAAAATGGGGGCCTCTGGAAACACCATATATTTT | CASKMGASGNTIYF
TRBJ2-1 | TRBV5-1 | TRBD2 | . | TGCGCCAGCAGCCTCTGGACTAGCGGGGGCAATGAGCAGTTCTTC | CASSLWTSGGNEQFF
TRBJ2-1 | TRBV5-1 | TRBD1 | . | TGCGCCAGCAGCCCCGGGACAGGGTATAGGAATGAGCAGTTCTTC | CASSPGTGYRNEQFF
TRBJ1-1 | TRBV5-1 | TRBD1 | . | TGCGCCAGCAGCCGGGACAGGGGAGGAGGATACACTGAAGCTTTCTTT | CASSRDRGGGYTEAFF
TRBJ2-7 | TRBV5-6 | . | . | TGTGCCAGCAGCTTGGTGAAGGGGGAGCAGTACTTC | CASSLVKGEQYF
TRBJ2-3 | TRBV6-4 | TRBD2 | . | TGTGCCAGCATCCGTCGTTCCGAGCGGGGGGTCCACACAGATACGCAGTATTTT | CASIRRSERGVHTDTQYF
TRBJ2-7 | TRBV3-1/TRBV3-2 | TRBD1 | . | TGTGCCAGCAGCCAACCGGACAGGGAGCAGTACTTC | CASSQPDREQYF
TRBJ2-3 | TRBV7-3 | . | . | TGTGCCAGCAGTATAGGGGAATCTAGCACAGATACGCAGTATTTT | CASSIGESSTDTQYF
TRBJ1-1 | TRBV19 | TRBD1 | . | TGTGCCAGTAGTTCACAACAGGGGACTGAAGCTTTCTTT | CASSSQQGTEAFF
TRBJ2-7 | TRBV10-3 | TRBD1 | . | TGTGCCATCAGCCAGAGGGACAGCTACGAGCAGTACTTC | CAISQRDSYEQYF
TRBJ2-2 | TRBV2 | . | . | TGTGCCAGCAGTGTAACCGACAAGACCGGGGAGCTGTTTTTT | CASSVTDKTGELFF
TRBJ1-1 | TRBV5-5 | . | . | TGTGCCAGCAGCTTCCCTAACCCGCCGAACACTGAAGCTTTCTTT | CASSFPNPPNTEAFF
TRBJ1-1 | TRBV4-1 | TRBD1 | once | TGCGCCAGCAGCCAAGAAAGGGGGACAGGCCAGAACACTGAAGCTTTCTTT | CASSQERGTGQNTEAFF
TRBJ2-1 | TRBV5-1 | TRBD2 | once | TGCGCCAGCAGCGTCACTAGCGGGACCTACAATGAGCAGTTCTTC | CASSVTSGTYNEQFF
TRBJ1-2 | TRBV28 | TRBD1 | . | TGTGCCAGTCGCACCGCGGGCAGGACAGGGGGTGGCTACACCTTC | CASRTAGRTGGGYTF
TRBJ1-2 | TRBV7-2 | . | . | TGTGCCAGCAGCTTTACAGGGCACTATGGCTACACCTTC | CASSFTGHYGYTF
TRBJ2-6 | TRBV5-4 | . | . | TGTGCCAGCAGCTTGAGGGCAGAAGATGGGGCGAAGGGGGCCAACGTCCTGACTTTC | CASSLRAEDGAKGANVLTF
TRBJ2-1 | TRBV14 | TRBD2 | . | TGTGCCAGCAGCCGAGGCCAGGGACTAGCGGGGCCTGACAATGAGCAGTTCTTC | CASSRGQGLAGPDNEQFF
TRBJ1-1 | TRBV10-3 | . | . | TGTGCCATCAGTGATTGGGCGGGGGGCCAGAACACTGAAGCTTTCTTT | CAISDWAGGQNTEAFF
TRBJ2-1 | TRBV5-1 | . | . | TGCGCCAGCAGCTTGGAGGCAGGGCAGAATGAGCAGTTCTTC | CASSLEAGQNEQFF
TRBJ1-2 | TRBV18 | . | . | TGTGCCAGCTCACCAGGACAGGGCTACACCTTC | CASSPGQGYTF
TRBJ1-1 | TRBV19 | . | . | TGTGCCAGTAGAAGAGAAACTATGAACACTGAAGCTTTCTTT | CASRRETMNTEAFF
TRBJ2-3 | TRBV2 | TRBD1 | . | TGTGCCAGCAGTCCAGGGGGCACGGGCACAGATACGCAGTATTTT | CASSPGGTGTDTQYF
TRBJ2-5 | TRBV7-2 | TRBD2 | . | TGTGCCAGCAGCTTAGGTGCGGGGGGGGAGACCCAGTACTTC | CASSLGAGGETQYF
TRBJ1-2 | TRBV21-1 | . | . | TGTGCCAGCAGCAAAGAGGTAGCAGCTTTTAACTATGGCTACACCTTC | CASSKEVAAFNYGYTF
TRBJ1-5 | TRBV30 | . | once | TGTGCCTGGACCTCAGGGGCGGGCCAGCCCCAGCATTTT | CAWTSGAGQPQHF
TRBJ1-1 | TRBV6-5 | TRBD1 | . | TGTGCCAGCAGCAGGGGACAGTCGAACACTGAAGCTTTCTTT | CASSRGQSNTEAFF
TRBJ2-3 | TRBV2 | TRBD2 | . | TGTGCCAGCACAAGGCTAGCGGCCGGGGGAGATACGCAGTATTTT | CASTRLAAGGDTQYF
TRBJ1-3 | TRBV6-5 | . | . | TGTGCCAGCAGTTACTCCCCCCCCAGGGTCGGAAACACCATATATTTT | CASSYSPPRVGNTIYF
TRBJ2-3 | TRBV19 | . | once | TGTGCCAGTAGTATAGCTGCAGATACGCAGTATTTT | CASSIAADTQYF
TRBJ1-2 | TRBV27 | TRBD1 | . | TGTGCCAGCAGTTTTCCCGGGACAGGGGCCTACACCTTC | CASSFPGTGAYTF
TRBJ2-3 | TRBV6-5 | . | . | TGTGCCAGCAGTTCCCCCGGGACACAGCAGTATTTT | CASSSPGTQQYF